This TCR beta chain was obtained from a study of OX40 agonist ivuxolimab in advanced cancers. The data were produced by immunoSEQ multiplex PCR, yet TCRdb's version contains in-frame clones alone and is incomplete. The table has approximately 130,000 clones, about 93% seen once. Study conclusions and caveats: Blood T cells, both CD4+ and CD8+, expanded clonally by week 6 at 0.1 to 3.0 mg/kg. Low normalized clonal expansion also occurred in some nonresponding patients.

Turning to this clone: Its cognate antigen is unknown.

This CDR3 is built from 16 residues. V gave up 1 base and J gave up 6 bases; unmatched junction bases: 6. CDR1 and CDR2 (germline): SGDLS, YYNGEE. Specimen: CD4+ or CD8+ T cells sorted from blood, collected in a trial of the OX40 agonist ivuxolimab. This clonotype was sampled from an adult with an advanced solid tumor such as melanoma, head and neck, liver or kidney cancer. This rearrangement joins TRBV9 to TRBJ2-2; 10 bases agree with TRBD2. The CDR3 nucleotides are TGTGCCAGCAGCGTAAGTGGAAGCGGGAGGGCCGGGGAGCTGTTTTTT. Its protein product is CASSVSGSGRAGELFF. The variable domain in full, completed from reference TRBV9 and TRBJ2-2, reads DSGVTQTPKHLITATGQRVTLRCSPRSGDLSVYWYQQSLDQGLQFLIQYYNGEERAKGNILERFSAQQFPDLHSELNLSSLELGDSALYFCASSVSGSGRAGELFFGEGSRLTVL.